These 15 T cell receptor beta chains originate from one sample sequenced in a study of T cells in tuberculosis. Method: immunoSEQ multiplex PCR; TCRdb's copy keeps in-frame clones and lacks some. The sample lists over 20,000 clones; 97% were seen once. Sequenced sample: PBMCs. The receptor set was obtained from a donor between 10 and 35 years old with latent tuberculosis or without tuberculosis infection.

The chain employs TRBV5-1 and TRBJ2-5; TRBD2 is a possible D gene (6 bases). V was cut by 4 bases and J by 4 bases, with 11 bases left in between. This CDR3 has 13 residues. Germline CDR1 SGHRS, CDR2 YFSETQ. For the CDR3, the DNA is TGCGCCAGCAGCCCGGAGGGACTAGAGACCCAGTACTTC. This translates into CASSPEGLETQYF.

This clone was observed a few times. The gene calls are TRBV30 and TRBJ1-4; D unclear. Trimming took off 4 bases at V and 7 bases at J, with 10 bases between the two ends. The CDR3 runs to 12 residues. The germline gives CDR1 GTSNPN, CDR2 SVGIG (reference sequence). The CDR3 sequence: CAWTVEGEKLFF. The CDR3 DNA is TGTGCCTGGACCGTAGAGGGTGAAAAACTGTTTTTT.

V is TRBV11-3 and J is TRBJ2-5; 7 bases map to TRBD2. This CDR3 has 17 residues. Trimming cost V 5 bases and J 4 bases; bases outside gene matches: 16. Germline CDR1 SGHNT, CDR2 YENEEA. CDR3 in amino acids: CASSPRRGGSSRETQYF. The CDR3 nucleotides read TGTGCCAGCAGCCCCCGTCGAGGCGGGAGCTCTCGAGAGACCCAGTACTTC.

CDR3 sequence (DNA): TGTGCCACCAGCAGAGATCGGGACAACTTTCCCCTCGGAAACACCATATATTTT. This gives the protein CATSRDRDNFPLGNTIYF. The rearrangement links TRBV15 to TRBJ1-3, with D possibly matching TRBD1 (6 bases). V was pared by 0 bases and J by 4 bases, with 19 bases between. CDR3 length: 18 residues. The germline V gene has CDR1 LNHNV and CDR2 YYDKDF (reference sequence).

The chain is built from TRBV12-5 and TRBJ2-7; 10 positions agree with TRBD1. Trimming cost V 6 bases and J 2 bases; bases outside gene matches: 4. This CDR3 spans 14 amino acids. The germline CDR1 and CDR2 sequences are LGHNT and FRNRAP. The CDR3 nucleotides read TGTGCTAGTGGGGGGACAGGGGCCACCTACGAGCAGTACTTC. It specifies CASGGTGATYEQYF.

This chain connects TRBV10-2 to TRBJ1-1; perhaps TRBD1 as D (5 bases). The V and J ends lost 0 bases and 1 base respectively, with 12 bases between them. Germline CDR1 WSHSY, CDR2 SAAADI. The CDR3 spans 16 residues. The CDR3 DNA sequence: TGCGCCAGCAGTGAGTCGGAGGGGTTCAGGAACACTGAAGCTTTCTTT. This gives the protein CASSESEGFRNTEAFF.

The genes are TRBV5-8 and TRBJ2-7; 11 bases line up with TRBD1. Germline lookup yields CDR1 SGHTS and CDR2 YDEGEE. The V gene end was trimmed by 4 bases and the J gene end by 3 bases; junction bases not matched to a gene: 9. This CDR3 contains 16 residues. The CDR3 sequence is CASSPGQGVNGYEQYF. The CDR3 DNA reads TGTGCCAGCAGCCCGGGACAGGGGGTTAACGGCTACGAGCAGTACTTC.

This chain joins TRBV12-5 and TRBJ1-2, with D maybe TRBD1 (5 bases). This CDR3 has 16 amino acids. V was cut by 0 bases and J by 0 bases, with 11 bases left in between. CDR1 is LGHNT and CDR2 is FRNRAP in the germline V gene. This CDR3 is CASGLVLDITNYGYTF. CDR3 in DNA: TGTGCTAGTGGTTTGGTACTGGACATTACTAACTATGGCTACACCTTC.

The gene calls are TRBV14 and TRBJ1-4; 7 bases align to TRBD1. Germline V gene data show CDR1 as SGHDN and CDR2 as FVKESK. V lost 0 bases to trimming and J lost 2 bases; unmatched junction nucleotides: 6. The CDR3 consists of 17 residues. CDR3 in DNA: TGTGCCAGCAGCCAAGACGTTAGGGGGCTCACTAATGAAAAACTGTTTTTT. Amino acids: CASSQDVRGLTNEKLFF.

The V call is TRBV28, the J call TRBJ2-1; D remains ambiguous. The V and J ends lost 3 bases and 6 bases respectively, with 24 bases between them. The CDR3 totals 18 residues. The germline gives CDR1 MDHEN, CDR2 SYDVKM. As DNA, the CDR3 is TGTGCCAGCAGTTTCACCTTATCCGACAAAATATGGTCCAATGAGCAGTTCTTC. It codes for CASSFTLSDKIWSNEQFF.

The CDR3 region has the DNA TGTGCCAGCAGCTTGGTGGGGGACAGGGTGGAGGTCAATCAGCCCCAGCATTTT. Its translation: CASSLVGDRVEVNQPQHF. The V call is TRBV5-4, the J call TRBJ1-5; 9 bases map to TRBD1. CDR1 is SGHNT, CDR2 YYREEE, per germline (reference sequence). The CDR3 sequence is 18 residues long. J was trimmed by 3 bases and V by 0 bases; bases with no gene match: 10. Looking up the rest from reference TRBV5-4 and TRBJ1-5 gives the full variable domain: ETGVTQSPTHLIKTRGQQVTLRCSSQSGHNTVSWYQQALGQGPQFIFQYYREEENGRGNFPPRFSGLQFPNYSSELNVNALELDDSALYLCASSLVGDRVEVNQPQHFGDGTRLSIL.

The rearrangement links TRBV5-6 to TRBJ2-5; the D gene is possibly TRBD2 (5 bases). This CDR3 comprises 16 residues. The germline CDR1 and CDR2 sequences are SGHDT and YYEEEE. The germline V and J ends were trimmed by 1 base and 3 bases, with 16 bases remaining between them. CDR3 nucleotides: TGTGCCAGCAGCTTGATCAGGCGGGTGATAGAAGAGACCCAGTACTTC. This translates into CASSLIRRVIEETQYF.

V gene TRBV20-1 combines with J gene TRBJ1-1; the D is unclear. This CDR3 spans 11 amino acids. In germline, CDR1 is DFQATT, CDR2 SNEGSKA (reference sequence). The V end lost 3 bases, the J end lost 12 bases, and 14 bases lay between the germline ends. The CDR3 protein is CSASPGVGTFF. The CDR3 DNA sequence: TGCAGTGCTAGCCCCGGGGTGGGAACTTTCTTT.

The chain employs TRBV7-9 and TRBJ1-2; no firm D call. The length of the CDR3 is 16 residues. Germline V CDR1 and CDR2: SEHNR, FQNEAQ (reference sequence). V was clipped by 1 base and J by 0 bases, with 12 bases between them. The CDR3 loop is CASSLGVGSANYGYTF. The CDR3, as DNA: TGTGCCAGCAGCTTAGGGGTGGGGAGTGCTAACTATGGCTACACCTTC.

Only one count was recorded for this clone. This chain uses TRBV6-6 with TRBJ1-5; 10 nucleotides line up with TRBD1. The germline V gene has CDR1 MNHNY and CDR2 SVGAGI (reference sequence). V shed 0 bases and J 4 bases; nucleotides not matched to a gene: 0. CDR3 size: 15 residues. CDR3 protein: CASSYSGQGNQPQHF. The CDR3 DNA follows: TGTGCCAGCAGTTACTCGGGACAGGGGAATCAGCCCCAGCATTTT.